The T cell receptor (beta chain) described here comes from a study of T cell responses to AZD1222 COVID-19 vaccine. Whole-study context: Second-dose recipients at about 4 or about 12 weeks were treated as one pooled group. Notes on the study in general: Donors in the cohort were predominantly white British and more often female, and clonal diversity was possibly underestimated. CD4 TCRs linked to vaccination spanned spike, dominating at 160-218 and 743-854.

This table comes from immunoSEQ multiplex PCR, and its TCRdb copy is limited to in-frame clones, with some not included. The data hold 100,000 to 150,000 clones, with about 90% observed a single time. With regard to this clone: Its antigen is undetermined.

CDR1 is KGHDR, CDR2 SFDVKD, per germline. The trim removed 5 bases at V and 7 bases at J, leaving 2 bases unmatched. CDR3 length equals 14 residues. The chain links TRBV24-1 to TRBJ2-1; TRBD2 matches at 12 bases. The receptor's source is an adult in good health. The material sequenced was peripheral blood, taken on day 0 of AZD1222 vaccination. The CDR3 spells CATSATSGSNEQFF. CDR3 DNA sequence: TGTGCCACCAGTGCGACTAGCGGGAGTAATGAGCAGTTCTTC.